The clone carrying this T cell receptor (beta chain) was seen a handful of times. No antigen is known for it. The sample comes from a study of CD8 T cells in ankylosing spondylitis. Broader study findings: Disease-linked clones were found to be CD8+ and relatively rare in peripheral blood. It appeared that ankylosing spondylitis blood was characterized by a TCR beta motif of roughly 8 highly homologous variants. Earlier work had already found some motif variants in reactive arthritis synovial fluid and blood.

Quantitative 5'-RACE was performed with molecular barcodes, and it yielded the TCR beta libraries. A single record per CDR3 protein comes from TCRdb applying MiXCR to the 5' RACE reads. The sample includes a few hundred thousand distinct CDR3 sequences, about 18% seen only once; the top ten take about 42%. V was pared by 0 bases and J by 3 bases, with 12 bases between. Germline V gives CDR1 DFQATT, CDR2 SNEGSKA (reference sequence). This CDR3 has 15 residues. Sequencing used blood, either unsorted or a sorted T cell fraction (not recorded which). The TCR was taken from a male donor with ankylosing spondylitis. The chain recombines TRBV20-1 with TRBJ1-5; D unclear. The chain's CDR3 is CSARDLGSDNQPQHF. The CDR3 region has the DNA TGCAGTGCTAGAGACCTGGGCTCCGACAATCAGCCCCAGCATTTT.